The rows below give T cell receptor beta chains drawn from one sample of a study of cytomegalovirus exposure and HLA in healthy donors. Generated by immunoSEQ multiplex PCR, the TCRdb table keeps only in-frame clones and is missing some. This table has fewer than 200,000 clones, roughly 85% appearing once. The source material was PBMCs. The source is a male donor in good health and CMV-seronegative. Both conserved end residues are part of each CDR3. The order of the fields is CDR3 length, J gene, V gene, D gene, CDR3 protein. D genes are given only for firm matches.

len: 15; j_gene: TRBJ2-2; v_gene: TRBV9; d_gene: .; CDR3aa: CASSVLALNTGELFF
len: 14; j_gene: TRBJ2-2; v_gene: TRBV6-4; d_gene: TRBD2; CDR3aa: CASSLAGTTGELFF
len: 13; j_gene: TRBJ2-6; v_gene: TRBV19; d_gene: .; CDR3aa: CASSSSGANVLTF
len: 13; j_gene: TRBJ2-1; v_gene: TRBV2; d_gene: TRBD1; CDR3aa: CASSETGLGEQFF
len: 17; j_gene: TRBJ1-1; v_gene: TRBV5-1; d_gene: TRBD1; CDR3aa: CASSLWGTGGANTEAFF
len: 15; j_gene: TRBJ1-1; v_gene: TRBV4-3; d_gene: .; CDR3aa: CASSQGDTWGTEAFF
len: 14; j_gene: TRBJ1-4; v_gene: TRBV29-1; d_gene: TRBD1; CDR3aa: CSVVLGTGAEKLFF
len: 16; j_gene: TRBJ2-7; v_gene: TRBV19; d_gene: .; CDR3aa: CASSIGAALYSYEQYF
len: 14; j_gene: TRBJ2-7; v_gene: TRBV27; d_gene: TRBD1; CDR3aa: CASSRRTGRNEQYF
len: 16; j_gene: TRBJ2-7; v_gene: TRBV5-6; d_gene: TRBD1; CDR3aa: CASSGWTGGTSYEQYF
len: 14; j_gene: TRBJ1-4; v_gene: TRBV5-1; d_gene: .; CDR3aa: CASSLGRGNEKLFF
len: 14; j_gene: TRBJ2-2; v_gene: TRBV2; d_gene: .; CDR3aa: CASSDSRGGGELFF
len: 12; j_gene: TRBJ2-7; v_gene: TRBV7-9; d_gene: TRBD1; CDR3aa: CSSGGQGYEQYF
len: 15; j_gene: TRBJ1-1; v_gene: TRBV5-6; d_gene: TRBD1; CDR3aa: CASSLGQGLFTEAFF
len: 16; j_gene: TRBJ2-1; v_gene: TRBV7-9; d_gene: .; CDR3aa: CSSSLVKGEGYNEQFF
len: 17; j_gene: TRBJ2-3; v_gene: TRBV18; d_gene: TRBD1; CDR3aa: CASHRAFRDRSSDTQYF
len: 16; j_gene: TRBJ2-1; v_gene: TRBV2; d_gene: TRBD2; CDR3aa: CASRAGLAGGPHEQFF
len: 15; j_gene: TRBJ2-5; v_gene: TRBV6-5; d_gene: .; CDR3aa: CASSPVRGKRETQYF
len: 13; j_gene: TRBJ2-7; v_gene: TRBV6-1; d_gene: TRBD1; CDR3aa: CASREGADYEQYF
len: 14; j_gene: TRBJ1-6; v_gene: TRBV5-4; d_gene: .; CDR3aa: CASGSQGLDSPLHF
len: 13; j_gene: TRBJ1-1; v_gene: TRBV7-9; d_gene: .; CDR3aa: CASSLVSGAEAFF
len: 16; j_gene: TRBJ2-5; v_gene: TRBV10-3; d_gene: .; CDR3aa: CAISESRGTGRETQYF
len: 13; j_gene: TRBJ2-1; v_gene: TRBV7-3; d_gene: .; CDR3aa: CASSPLTDNEQFF
len: 14; j_gene: TRBJ2-1; v_gene: TRBV5-1; d_gene: .; CDR3aa: CASAVTGSYNEQFF
len: 14; j_gene: TRBJ2-5; v_gene: TRBV13; d_gene: .; CDR3aa: CASSLGGKGQTQYF
len: 15; j_gene: TRBJ2-7; v_gene: TRBV9; d_gene: TRBD2; CDR3aa: CASSAGLATSHEQYF
len: 14; j_gene: TRBJ2-2; v_gene: TRBV9; d_gene: .; CDR3aa: CASSVLLNTGELFF
len: 13; j_gene: TRBJ1-5; v_gene: TRBV6-1; d_gene: .; CDR3aa: CASRRGDSQPQHF
len: 18; j_gene: TRBJ2-3; v_gene: TRBV11-2; d_gene: TRBD1; CDR3aa: CASSLIRNRDRRADTQYF
len: 14; j_gene: TRBJ1-6; v_gene: TRBV27; d_gene: .; CDR3aa: CASSLQGYNSPLHF
len: 15; j_gene: TRBJ2-1; v_gene: TRBV6-6; d_gene: .; CDR3aa: CASSYGQALYNEQFF
len: 14; j_gene: TRBJ1-1; v_gene: TRBV11-2; d_gene: TRBD1; CDR3aa: CASSSDRGNTEAFF
len: 15; j_gene: TRBJ2-4; v_gene: TRBV5-6; d_gene: .; CDR3aa: CASSLALGPVDIQYF
len: 15; j_gene: TRBJ2-7; v_gene: TRBV7-2; d_gene: TRBD1; CDR3aa: CASSSRQGRTYEQYF
len: 18; j_gene: TRBJ2-7; v_gene: TRBV28; d_gene: TRBD1; CDR3aa: CASSLYASLGQVSYEQYF
len: 15; j_gene: TRBJ1-2; v_gene: TRBV5-6; d_gene: .; CDR3aa: CASSLVQGLNYGYTF
len: 14; j_gene: TRBJ1-1; v_gene: TRBV11-2; d_gene: .; CDR3aa: CASSLIPGNTEAFF
len: 11; j_gene: TRBJ1-1; v_gene: TRBV7-9; d_gene: .; CDR3aa: CATRGDTEAFF
len: 14; j_gene: TRBJ1-2; v_gene: TRBV4-3; d_gene: .; CDR3aa: CASSQGEAMYGYTF
len: 16; j_gene: TRBJ2-1; v_gene: TRBV4-3; d_gene: .; CDR3aa: CASSQGLTVTYNEQFF
len: 15; j_gene: TRBJ1-2; v_gene: TRBV6-6; d_gene: .; CDR3aa: CASSRDIEANYGYTF
len: 17; j_gene: TRBJ2-1; v_gene: TRBV5-1; d_gene: .; CDR3aa: CASSLGEIAGKVGEQFF
len: 16; j_gene: TRBJ2-5; v_gene: TRBV7-3; d_gene: .; CDR3aa: CASSSRHRGGQETQYF
len: 15; j_gene: TRBJ2-3; v_gene: TRBV5-1; d_gene: TRBD1; CDR3aa: CASSLGQGIEDTQYF
len: 13; j_gene: TRBJ2-1; v_gene: TRBV19; d_gene: TRBD2; CDR3aa: CASRDGRANEQFF
len: 14; j_gene: TRBJ1-2; v_gene: TRBV28; d_gene: .; CDR3aa: CASSLGQSNYGYTF
len: 16; j_gene: TRBJ1-2; v_gene: TRBV5-6; d_gene: TRBD1; CDR3aa: CASSSSRQGAYDGYTF
len: 15; j_gene: TRBJ2-3; v_gene: TRBV5-1; d_gene: TRBD2; CDR3aa: CATGLGGGATDTQYF
len: 14; j_gene: TRBJ1-4; v_gene: TRBV9; d_gene: .; CDR3aa: CASSPRVANEKLFF
len: 17; j_gene: TRBJ2-7; v_gene: TRBV13; d_gene: TRBD2; CDR3aa: CASSQTSGRRASYEQYF
len: 14; j_gene: TRBJ2-2; v_gene: TRBV6-6; d_gene: TRBD1; CDR3aa: CASSRTGEPGELFF
len: 16; j_gene: TRBJ2-3; v_gene: TRBV4-2; d_gene: .; CDR3aa: CASSQGPTAAGNTQYF
len: 14; j_gene: TRBJ2-5; v_gene: TRBV10-2; d_gene: TRBD2; CDR3aa: CASTSSGAGGTQYF
len: 13; j_gene: TRBJ1-1; v_gene: TRBV27; d_gene: .; CDR3aa: CASSLSGQIEAFF
len: 16; j_gene: TRBJ2-2; v_gene: TRBV7-9; d_gene: TRBD1; CDR3aa: CASRSDRAFGTGELFF
len: 15; j_gene: TRBJ2-7; v_gene: TRBV5-8; d_gene: TRBD2; CDR3aa: CASSDGTSGNYEQYF